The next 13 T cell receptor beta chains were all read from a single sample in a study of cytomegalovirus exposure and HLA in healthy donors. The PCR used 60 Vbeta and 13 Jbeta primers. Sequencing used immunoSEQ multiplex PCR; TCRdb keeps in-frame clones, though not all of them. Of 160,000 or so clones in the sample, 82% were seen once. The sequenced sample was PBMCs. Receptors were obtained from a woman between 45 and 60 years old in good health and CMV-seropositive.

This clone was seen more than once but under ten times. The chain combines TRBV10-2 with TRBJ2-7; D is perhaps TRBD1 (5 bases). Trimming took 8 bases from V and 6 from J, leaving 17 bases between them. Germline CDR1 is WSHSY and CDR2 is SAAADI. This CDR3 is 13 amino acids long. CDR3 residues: CASSYGAQGEQYF. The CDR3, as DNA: TGCGCCAGCTCGTATGGGGCGCAGGGCGAGCAGTACTTC.

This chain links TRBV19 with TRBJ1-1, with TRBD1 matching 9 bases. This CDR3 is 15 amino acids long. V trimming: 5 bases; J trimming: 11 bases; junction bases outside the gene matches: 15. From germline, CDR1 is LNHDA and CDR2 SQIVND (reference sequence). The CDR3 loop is CASSPVTTGGFRAFF. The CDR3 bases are TGTGCCAGTAGTCCAGTCACGACAGGGGGGTTTCGTGCTTTCTTT. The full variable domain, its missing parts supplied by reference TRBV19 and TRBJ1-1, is DGGITQSPKYLFRKEGQNVTLSCEQNLNHDAMYWYRQDPGQGLRLIYYSQIVNDFQKGDIAEGYSVSREKKESFPLTVTSAQKNPTAFYLCASSPVTTGGFRAFFGQGTRLTVV.

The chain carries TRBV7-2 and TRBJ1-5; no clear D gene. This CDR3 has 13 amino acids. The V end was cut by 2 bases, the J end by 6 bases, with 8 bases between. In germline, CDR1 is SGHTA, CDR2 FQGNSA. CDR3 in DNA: TGTGCCAGCAGCTTAAGCGGAACTCAGCCCCAGCATTTT. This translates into CASSLSGTQPQHF.

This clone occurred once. CDR3 amino acids: CASYSTRDTQYF. In DNA, the CDR3 is TGTGCCAGCTATTCTACTCGAGATACGCAGTATTTT. The chain combines TRBV27 with TRBJ2-3; no clear D. This CDR3 has 12 residues. Trimming cost V 8 bases and J 5 bases, with 11 bases left between them. Germline CDR1 reads MNHEY; CDR2 reads SMNVEV (reference sequence).

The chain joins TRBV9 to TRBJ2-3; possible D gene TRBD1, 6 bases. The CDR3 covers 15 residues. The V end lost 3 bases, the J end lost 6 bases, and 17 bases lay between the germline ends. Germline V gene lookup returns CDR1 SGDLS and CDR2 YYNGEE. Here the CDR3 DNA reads TGTGCCAGCAGCGATCAGGACAGTCGGCGTGATACGCAGTATTTT. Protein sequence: CASSDQDSRRDTQYF.

The CDR3 sequence: CASSLGQSRAQYF. The DNA for the CDR3 is TGTGCCAGCAGCTTGGGACAGTCGCGGGCGCAGTATTTT. V gene TRBV7-2 combines with J gene TRBJ2-3; TRBD1 agrees at 7 bases. Germline V gene data show CDR1 as SGHTA and CDR2 as FQGNSA. This CDR3 contains 13 residues. V was clipped by 3 bases and J by 10 bases; unmatched bases: 7.

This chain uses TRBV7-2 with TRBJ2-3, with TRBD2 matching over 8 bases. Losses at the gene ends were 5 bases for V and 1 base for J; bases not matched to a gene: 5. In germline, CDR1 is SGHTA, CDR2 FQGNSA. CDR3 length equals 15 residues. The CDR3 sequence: CASSLSGGRTDTQYF. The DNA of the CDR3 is TGTGCCAGCAGCCTCAGCGGGGGCCGCACAGATACGCAGTATTTT.

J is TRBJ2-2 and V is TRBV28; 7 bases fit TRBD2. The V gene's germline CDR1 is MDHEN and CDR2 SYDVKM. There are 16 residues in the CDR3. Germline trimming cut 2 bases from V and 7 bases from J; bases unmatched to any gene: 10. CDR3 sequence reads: CASSLVGEGHVGELFF. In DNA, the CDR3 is TGTGCCAGCAGTTTAGTTGGGGAGGGTCATGTCGGGGAGCTGTTTTTT.

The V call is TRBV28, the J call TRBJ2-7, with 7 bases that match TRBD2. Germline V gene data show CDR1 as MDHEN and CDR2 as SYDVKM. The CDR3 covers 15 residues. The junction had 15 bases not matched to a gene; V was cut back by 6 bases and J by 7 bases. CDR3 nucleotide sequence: TGTGCCAGCAGACCCGGGGGAGGGGAGAGGGGAGAGCAGTACTTC. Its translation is CASRPGGGERGEQYF.

CDR3 sequence reads: CASNRGTLGNEQYF. The CDR3 bases are TGTGCCAGCAACCGAGGAACCCTTGGCAACGAGCAGTACTTC. V is TRBV6-6 and J is TRBJ2-7; D is unclear. The V end lost 7 bases, the J end lost 5 bases, and 18 bases lay between the germline ends. Looked up from germline, CDR1 is MNHNY and CDR2 is SVGAGI (reference sequence). This CDR3 contains 14 residues.

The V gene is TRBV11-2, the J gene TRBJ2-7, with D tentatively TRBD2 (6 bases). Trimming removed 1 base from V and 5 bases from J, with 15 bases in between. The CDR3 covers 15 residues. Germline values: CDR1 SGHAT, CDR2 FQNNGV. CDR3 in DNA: TGTGCCAGCAGCTTAGGTACTAGCAGACTTGACGAGCAGTACTTC. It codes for CASSLGTSRLDEQYF.

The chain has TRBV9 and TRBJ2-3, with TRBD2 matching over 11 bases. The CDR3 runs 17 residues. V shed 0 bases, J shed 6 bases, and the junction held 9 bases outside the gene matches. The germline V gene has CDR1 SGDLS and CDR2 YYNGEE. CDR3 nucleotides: TGTGCCAGCAGCGTAGGTACTAGCGGGGGCCAACCGGATACGCAGTATTTT. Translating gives CASSVGTSGGQPDTQYF. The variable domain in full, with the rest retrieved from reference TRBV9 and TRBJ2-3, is DSGVTQTPKHLITATGQRVTLRCSPRSGDLSVYWYQQSLDQGLQFLIQYYNGEERAKGNILERFSAQQFPDLHSELNLSSLELGDSALYFCASSVGTSGGQPDTQYFGPGTRLTVL.

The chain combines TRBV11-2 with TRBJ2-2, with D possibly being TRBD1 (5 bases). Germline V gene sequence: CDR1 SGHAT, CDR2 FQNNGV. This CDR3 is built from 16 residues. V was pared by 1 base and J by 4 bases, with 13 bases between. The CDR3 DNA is TGTGCCAGCAGCTTAGGACAAGGGCAGGGCACCGGGGAGCTGTTTTTT. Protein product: CASSLGQGQGTGELFF.